The sequence of this T cell receptor (beta chain) was determined in a study of control samples from healthy donors and cancer patients. Sequenced by immunoSEQ multiplex PCR; TCRdb stores in-frame clones only, minus some. This repertoire shows about 110,000 clones, around nine tenths found once; its top ten account for roughly a sixth. CDR3 length: 16 amino acids. Germline V CDR1 and CDR2: SGHRS, YFSETQ. V dropped 1 base and J dropped 5; count of bases not matched to a gene: 9. This sequence joins TRBV5-1 and TRBJ1-1; 9 nucleotides agree with TRBD1. The receptor was derived from a woman aged 50 to 60 in good health. The source material was blood. CDR3 bases: TGCGCCAGCAGCTTGCATTGGGACAGGGAAGAAACTGAAGCTTTCTTT. As protein: CASSLHWDREETEAFF.